Below are 6 T cell receptor beta chains sequenced from a single sample in a study of CD8 T cells in ankylosing spondylitis. General observations from the study: What seemed typical of ankylosing spondylitis blood was a TCR beta motif built from several highly homologous variants.

TCRdb redid the calling of the 5' RACE reads with MiXCR, one entry per CDR3 protein. This table holds a few hundred thousand distinct CDR3 sequences, 20% to 25% found once. Antigen specificity for these receptors is unknown. Sequencing used blood, either unsorted or a sorted T cell fraction (not recorded which). The receptors were sampled from a male donor with ankylosing spondylitis.

This clonotype turned up a few times. The chain is built from TRBV12-3 or TRBV12-4 and TRBJ1-2; D gene unclear. The CDR3 is made up of 12 amino acids. Trimming cost V 7 bases and J 3 bases, with 9 bases left between them. Written as DNA, the CDR3 is TGTGCCAGCAACGCAGGAGACTATGGCTACACCTTC. This translates into CASNAGDYGYTF.

This clonotype came up a few times. The chain couples TRBV5-6 to TRBJ2-5; 10 bases map to TRBD1. With V trimmed by 0 bases and J by 5 bases, 10 bases remained unmatched. CDR1 and CDR2 from the germline V gene are SGHDT and YYEEEE. This CDR3 region has 17 residues. CDR3 sequence: CASSLALGTGAGETQYF. DNA for the CDR3: TGTGCCAGCAGCTTGGCCTTGGGGACAGGGGCTGGGGAGACCCAGTACTTC.

In this sample, this clonotype turned up many times. The chain uses TRBV7-2 and TRBJ2-7, with a weak D call TRBD2 (6 bases). The CDR3 contains 15 residues. V dropped 0 bases and J dropped 2 bases, with 11 bases sitting between them. CDR1 and CDR2 from the germline V gene are SGHTA and FQGNSA. CDR3 loop: CASSLASGGTYEQYF. The CDR3 DNA is TGTGCCAGCAGCTTAGCTTCCGGGGGAACCTACGAGCAGTACTTC.

This clonotype was counted only a few times. The chain links TRBV10-3 to TRBJ2-2, with TRBD2 matching over 11 bases. With V trimmed by 8 bases and J by 2 bases, 4 bases remained unmatched. The germline V gene has CDR1 ENHRY and CDR2 SYGVKD. The length of the CDR3 is 15 residues. The CDR3 reads CAISTSGSNTGELFF. CDR3 nucleotides: TGTGCCATCTCCACTAGCGGGAGTAACACCGGGGAGCTGTTTTTT.

The V call is TRBV10-3, the J call TRBJ2-7; D is unclear. Per the germline V gene, CDR1 is ENHRY and CDR2 is SYGVKD. The CDR3 loop spans 14 amino acids. V was trimmed by 6 bases and J by 4 bases, leaving 16 bases between them. The CDR3, as DNA: TGTGCCATCAGAGATCAGGAACGGTGGTACGAGCAGTACTTC. Its protein product is CAIRDQERWYEQYF.

This clonotype was seen at least ten times. This chain links TRBV7-9 with TRBJ2-2; maybe TRBD1 (6 bases). CDR1 is SEHNR and CDR2 is FQNEAQ in the germline V gene (reference sequence). With 6 bases removed from V and 3 bases from J, the gap between germline ends came to 14 bases. CDR3 length: 15 residues. CDR3 loop: CASSKDPGDTGELFF. The CDR3 region has the DNA TGTGCCAGCAGTAAGGACCCAGGGGACACCGGGGAGCTGTTTTTT.